This entry lists 30 T cell receptor beta chains sequenced from one sample in a study of blood T cell repertoires in COVID-19. Only in-frame clones appear in the TCRdb table, and some are missing; sequencing was by immunoSEQ multiplex PCR. The data hold hundreds of thousands of clones, with approximately 86% observed a single time. Material: peripheral blood. The receptors originated from a woman aged 55-70 years with COVID-19, enrolled during active disease.

The chain carries TRBV30 and TRBJ1-2, with 7 bases matching TRBD1. The germline CDR1 and CDR2 sequences are GTSNPN and SVGIG (reference sequence). The CDR3 is 15 residues long. V was clipped by 4 bases and J by 4 bases; unmatched bases: 12. The CDR3 spells CAWTVVGGDGYGYTF. The CDR3 DNA follows: TGTGCCTGGACTGTAGTAGGGGGCGATGGCTATGGCTACACCTTC.

The chain is built from TRBV5-1 and TRBJ2-1, with D possibly being TRBD2 (6 bases). Germline values: CDR1 SGHRS, CDR2 YFSETQ. This CDR3 is 13 amino acids long. The V end was cut by 3 bases, the J end by 3 bases, with 7 bases between. The CDR3 DNA reads TGCGCCAGCAGCTCGACTAGCTACAATGAGCAGTTCTTC. Amino acid sequence: CASSSTSYNEQFF.

The gene calls are TRBV27 and TRBJ1-5, with TRBD1 matching over 9 bases. Germline lookup yields CDR1 MNHEY and CDR2 SMNVEV (reference sequence). CDR3 size: 14 residues. V lost 6 bases and J lost 4; bases outside the gene matches: 4. The CDR3 here is CASRSTGGNQPQHF. Written as DNA, the CDR3 is TGTGCCAGCAGATCGACAGGGGGAAATCAGCCCCAGCATTTT.

Here the CDR3 reads CASSLTTGDNQPQHF. The CDR3 DNA follows: TGTGCCAGCAGCCTGACTACAGGGGATAATCAGCCCCAGCATTTT. The chain recombines TRBV7-2 with TRBJ1-5, with 7 bases lining up with TRBD1. With 5 bases clipped from V and 4 bases from J, the junction kept 8 bases outside the gene matches. The CDR3 spans 15 residues. Per the germline V gene, CDR1 is SGHTA and CDR2 is FQGNSA.

The chain combines TRBV11-3 with TRBJ2-3, with D unresolved. CDR1 is SGHNT and CDR2 is YENEEA in the germline V gene. This CDR3 spans 14 amino acids. Trimming removed 1 base from V and 0 bases from J, with 5 bases in between. The CDR3 protein is CASSLAVSTDTQYF. In nucleotides, the CDR3 is TGTGCCAGCAGCTTAGCGGTGAGCACAGATACGCAGTATTTT.

In this sample, this clone turned up once. The CDR3 region has the DNA TGTGCCACCAGCACAAGAGCGGGGGGGCGCTACAATGAGCAGTTCTTC. Its protein is CATSTRAGGRYNEQFF. The rearrangement joins TRBV15 to TRBJ2-1; TRBD2 agrees at 10 bases. Unmatched junction bases numbered 6, after V lost 4 bases and J lost 3 bases. This CDR3 comprises 16 residues. Germline loops: CDR1 LNHNV, CDR2 YYDKDF (reference sequence).

The rearrangement links TRBV11-1 to TRBJ2-5; D is possibly TRBD2 (6 bases). Germline CDR1 and CDR2: SGHAT and FQDESV (reference sequence). Trimming pared 5 bases from V and 4 bases from J, leaving 14 bases between. This CDR3 spans 14 amino acids. The DNA for the CDR3 is TGTGCCAGCAGCGCGGGAACTAGCAGAGAGACCCAGTACTTC. This encodes CASSAGTSRETQYF.

CDR3: CAWRRTTAGSPLHF. In DNA, the CDR3 is TGTGCCTGGAGACGGACCACTGCAGGGTCACCCCTCCACTTT. The V and J genes are TRBV30 and TRBJ1-6, with D perhaps matching TRBD1 (5 bases). Trimming stripped 3 bases from V and 10 bases from J, with 16 bases between. Germline CDR1 reads GTSNPN; CDR2 reads SVGIG (reference sequence). The CDR3 spans 14 residues.

The rearrangement uses TRBV27 and TRBJ2-5, with D unclear. This CDR3 contains 13 residues. Germline V CDR1 and CDR2: MNHEY, SMNVEV (reference sequence). V was trimmed by 4 bases and J by 3 bases, leaving 9 bases between them. The CDR3 loop is CASSSLQKETQYF. The CDR3 DNA follows: TGTGCCAGCAGTTCGCTCCAGAAAGAGACCCAGTACTTC.

The chain has TRBV5-4 and TRBJ2-5; 10 bases match TRBD2. The V and J ends lost 5 bases and 5 bases, in that order; junction bases with no gene match: 9. CDR1 SGHNT and CDR2 YYREEE come from the germline V gene (reference sequence). The CDR3 has 15 amino acids. Here the CDR3 DNA reads TGTGCCAGCAGACGCAGCGGGAGGGCCCGGGAGACCCAGTACTTC. Its translation is CASRRSGRARETQYF.

The rearrangement links TRBV7-9 to TRBJ1-3, with D possibly being TRBD1 (5 bases). Trimming cost V 2 bases and J 4 bases, with 12 bases left between them. Per the germline V gene, CDR1 is SEHNR and CDR2 is FQNEAQ (reference sequence). The CDR3 sequence is 15 residues long. In DNA form, the CDR3 reads TGTGCCAGCAGCTTATCGGCAGGGCAAGGAAACACCATATATTTT. It specifies CASSLSAGQGNTIYF.

The gene calls are TRBV7-9 and TRBJ1-2; D unresolved. CDR1 is SEHNR and CDR2 is FQNEAQ in the germline V gene (reference sequence). CDR3 length: 13 amino acids. Trimming removed 3 bases from V and 10 bases from J, with 15 bases in between. CDR3 region: CASSFSGKVYYTF. For the CDR3, the DNA is TGTGCCAGCAGCTTCTCGGGGAAGGTCTACTACACCTTC.

The rearrangement links TRBV12-3 or TRBV12-4 to TRBJ2-7; D possibly corresponds to TRBD2 (6 bases). CDR3 length: 12 amino acids. Trimming took 6 bases from V and 12 from J, leaving 18 bases between them. The CDR3, as DNA: TGTGCCAGCAGCCATAGCAGGGAGGATCGGTACTTC. Its protein product is CASSHSREDRYF.

V usage is TRBV3-1 (or the pseudogene TRBV3-2) and J usage is TRBJ2-2; 8 bases agree with TRBD1. Losses at the gene ends were 4 bases for V and 0 bases for J; bases not matched to a gene: 7. Per the germline V gene, CDR1 is LGHDT and CDR2 is YNNKEL (reference sequence). The CDR3 loop spans 17 amino acids. The CDR3 sequence: CASSPTRTGSNTGELFF. Written as DNA, the CDR3 is TGTGCCAGCAGCCCAACTCGGACAGGGTCGAACACCGGGGAGCTGTTTTTT.

The V and J genes are TRBV10-3 and TRBJ1-1; no clear D. CDR3 size: 12 residues. Trimming shortened V by 4 bases and J by 4 bases, and 7 bases separated the two germline ends. Germline lookup yields CDR1 ENHRY and CDR2 SYGVKD. The CDR3 sequence is CAISGEVTEAFF. The CDR3 nucleotides are TGTGCCATCAGTGGAGAGGTCACTGAAGCTTTCTTT.

This clone was counted between two and nine times. V is TRBV27 and J is TRBJ1-1, with D tentatively TRBD1 (6 bases). This CDR3 comprises 14 residues. Germline CDR1 MNHEY, CDR2 SMNVEV (reference sequence). V lost 7 bases and J 6 bases, leaving 18 bases between the germline ends. CDR3 protein: CASIPLWGRAEAFF. The DNA for the CDR3 is TGTGCCAGCATTCCTCTCTGGGGGCGGGCTGAAGCTTTCTTT.

The V call is TRBV7-3, the J call TRBJ2-5, with D possibly being TRBD2 (5 bases). The V gene's germline CDR1 is SGHTA and CDR2 FQGTGA. V lost 7 bases, J lost 5 bases, and 14 bases lay in between. This CDR3 has 13 residues. CDR3: CASTRGMGETQYF. CDR3 DNA sequence: TGTGCCAGCACCCGGGGTATGGGGGAGACCCAGTACTTC.

V gene TRBV14 combines with J gene TRBJ2-3, with 7 nucleotides matching TRBD1. This CDR3 has 16 amino acids. The V gene end was trimmed by 4 bases and the J gene end by 2 bases; junction bases not matched to a gene: 9. In germline, CDR1 is SGHDN, CDR2 FVKESK. DNA for the CDR3: TGTGCCAGCAGCCCAGGACAGGATTATCACACAGATACGCAGTATTTT. Translating gives CASSPGQDYHTDTQYF.

The V and J genes are TRBV5-4 and TRBJ2-1; tentative D call: TRBD2 (7 bases). V lost 4 bases to trimming and J lost 0 bases, with 17 bases between them. The CDR3 totals 17 residues. Germline CDR1 and CDR2: SGHNT and YYREEE (reference sequence). CDR3 in DNA: TGTGCCAGCAGCCGAGGCGGGGGCCTTCTCTCCTACAATGAGCAGTTCTTC. This encodes CASSRGGGLLSYNEQFF.

The rearrangement uses TRBV5-8 and TRBJ2-1; a possible D gene is TRBD1 (6 bases). The CDR3 totals 15 residues. V lost 0 bases and J 4 bases, leaving 11 bases between the germline ends. From germline, CDR1 is SGHTS and CDR2 YDEGEE. The CDR3 region is CASSLEGQRYNEQFF. Written as DNA, the CDR3 is TGTGCCAGCAGCTTGGAAGGACAGAGATACAATGAGCAGTTCTTC.

V gene TRBV6-2 or TRBV6-3 combines with J gene TRBJ1-3; perhaps TRBD1 as D (5 bases). The CDR3 is 15 residues long. Looked up from germline, CDR1 is MNHEY and CDR2 is SVGEGT. Trimming stripped 5 bases from V and 0 bases from J, with 11 bases between. The CDR3 DNA follows: TGTGCCAGCAGTCGCAGGGTCATCTCTGGAAACACCATATATTTT. This gives the protein CASSRRVISGNTIYF.

The V and J genes are TRBV19 and TRBJ2-3; possible D gene TRBD1, 6 bases. The CDR3 loop spans 13 amino acids. Looked up from germline, CDR1 is LNHDA and CDR2 is SQIVND (reference sequence). The V end lost 9 bases, the J end lost 0 bases, and 10 bases lay between the germline ends. CDR3 nucleotides: TGTGCCAGCTCAGGGGCCAGCACAGATACGCAGTATTTT. It is translated as CASSGASTDTQYF.

This chain links TRBV18 with TRBJ2-1; TRBD2 might be the D (7 bases). Germline loops: CDR1 KGHSH, CDR2 LQKENI. The CDR3 has 14 amino acids. Trimming stripped 4 bases from V and 7 bases from J, with 14 bases between. CDR3 DNA: TGTGCCAGCTCACTCGGAGGGGGGGCGAATGAGCAGTTCTTC. This codes for CASSLGGGANEQFF.

The chain uses TRBV5-4 and TRBJ2-2; a possible D gene is TRBD1 (5 bases). This CDR3 comprises 15 residues. CDR1 is SGHNT and CDR2 is YYREEE in the germline V gene (reference sequence). V dropped 1 base and J dropped 1 base, with 8 bases sitting between them. CDR3 protein: CASSLKQGNTGELFF. As DNA, the CDR3 is TGTGCCAGCAGCTTGAAGCAGGGGAACACCGGGGAGCTGTTTTTT.

The chain has TRBV5-4 and TRBJ2-3, with TRBD2 matching 8 bases. CDR3 length: 15 amino acids. The germline V gene encodes CDR1 SGHNT and CDR2 YYREEE (reference sequence). V dropped 5 bases and J dropped 2; count of bases not matched to a gene: 7. Here the CDR3 reads CASRIAGLYTDTQYF. CDR3 nucleotides: TGTGCCAGCAGGATAGCGGGGCTCTACACAGATACGCAGTATTTT.

Here the CDR3 reads CASSQGPGDGYEQYF. The DNA for the CDR3 is TGCGCCAGCAGCCAAGGCCCGGGGGATGGGTACGAGCAGTACTTC. V is TRBV4-1 and J is TRBJ2-7, with a tentative D call TRBD2 (6 bases). CDR3 length: 15 amino acids. CDR1 is MGHRA, CDR2 YSYEKL, per germline. Trimming cost V 1 base and J 4 bases, with 14 bases left between them.

This clone has only a few counts. The chain carries TRBV19 and TRBJ1-5; D is perhaps TRBD1 (5 bases). The V end lost 10 bases, the J end lost 7 bases, and 17 bases lay between the germline ends. CDR3 length equals 13 residues. Germline CDR1 reads LNHDA; CDR2 reads SQIVND (reference sequence). Here the CDR3 DNA reads TGTGCCACCTCCTACGGGGGGGAACAGCCCCAGCATTTT. It specifies CATSYGGEQPQHF.

The chain has TRBV7-9 and TRBJ1-3; no firm D call. Germline CDR1 reads SEHNR; CDR2 reads FQNEAQ (reference sequence). The CDR3 runs 16 residues. V dropped 5 bases and J dropped 0 bases, with 14 bases sitting between them. CDR3 coding DNA: TGTGCCAGCAGCCATAGTGACACCCCCTCTGGAAACACCATATATTTT. It yields the protein CASSHSDTPSGNTIYF.

The rearrangement joins TRBV5-1 to TRBJ2-1; 7 bases agree with TRBD2. Unmatched junction bases numbered 9, after V lost 0 bases and J lost 0 bases. There are 18 residues in the CDR3. Germline values: CDR1 SGHRS, CDR2 YFSETQ. CDR3 in amino acids: CASSLAAVTGGSYNEQFF. CDR3 in DNA: TGCGCCAGCAGCTTGGCCGCGGTAACGGGGGGCTCCTACAATGAGCAGTTCTTC.

The V and J genes are TRBV14 and TRBJ1-3; TRBD1 might be the D (6 bases). This CDR3 is built from 15 residues. Germline V gene lookup returns CDR1 SGHDN and CDR2 FVKESK. Trimming took off 5 bases at V and 4 bases at J, with 15 bases between the two ends. DNA for the CDR3: TGTGCCAGCAGCTTCGCGGGGGCCGGAGGAAACACCATATATTTT. As protein: CASSFAGAGGNTIYF.